The 5 T cell receptor beta chains listed next were all sequenced from one sample in a study of OX40 agonist ivuxolimab in advanced cancers. Sequenced by immunoSEQ multiplex PCR; TCRdb stores in-frame clones only, minus some. Among tens of thousands of clones listed, roughly 89% were seen once. This specimen consisted of CD4+ or CD8+ T cells sorted from blood, obtained in a trial of the OX40 agonist ivuxolimab. These receptors all stem from an adult with an advanced solid tumor such as melanoma, head and neck, liver or kidney cancer.

The DNA for the CDR3 is TGCGCCAGCAGCCAAGATAGGGTAGCGTCTGAAGCTTTCTTT. Translated, it gives CASSQDRVASEAFF. The chain carries TRBV4-1 and TRBJ1-1; D unresolved. Trimming cost V 0 bases and J 6 bases, with 11 bases left between them. The CDR3 loop spans 14 amino acids. Per germline, CDR1 MGHRA and CDR2 YSYEKL.

The chain recombines TRBV28 with TRBJ1-5; the D is unclear. V shed 7 bases and J shed 2 bases, with 6 bases lying between them. CDR1 and CDR2 (germline): MDHEN, SYDVKM. The CDR3 loop spans 12 amino acids. The CDR3 here is CASTGGNQPQHF. The CDR3 DNA reads as TGTGCCAGCACGGGTGGCAATCAGCCCCAGCATTTT.

The CDR3 bases are TGTGCCAGCGGCCCCCCCCAGGCGGGAGACCACGAGCAGTACTTC. It specifies CASGPPQAGDHEQYF. J is TRBJ2-7 and V is TRBV6-1; 7 bases fit TRBD2. Germline CDR1 reads MNHNS; CDR2 reads SASEGT. The CDR3 extends over 15 amino acids. V lost 8 bases to trimming and J lost 5 bases; unmatched junction nucleotides: 15.

This clone was seen only a few times. V is TRBV9 and J is TRBJ1-6; 9 bases line up with TRBD1. The germline gives CDR1 SGDLS, CDR2 YYNGEE. V lost 4 bases to trimming and J lost 10 bases; unmatched junction nucleotides: 6. There are 14 residues in the CDR3. As DNA, the CDR3 is TGTGCCAGCAGCATGGGACAGGGAGAGTCACCCCTCCACTTT. Its translation: CASSMGQGESPLHF.

This clone has just a few counts. The gene calls are TRBV2 and TRBJ1-5, with TRBD1 matching over 9 bases. Germline V gene lookup returns CDR1 SNHLY and CDR2 FYNNEI. This CDR3 is 16 amino acids long. The ends lost 4 bases at V and 3 bases at J; junction bases unmatched: 7. CDR3 amino acids: CASSGTGTGHNQPQHF. In nucleotides, the CDR3 is TGTGCCAGCAGTGGAACCGGGACAGGGCACAATCAGCCCCAGCATTTT.